These 3 T cell receptor beta chains were all obtained from the same sample, sequenced in a study of T-cell reconstitution after alpha-beta-depleted transplantation in children. TCRbeta library construction was performed incorporating unique molecular identifiers. MiXCR, applied by TCRdb to the PCR reads, yields one record per CDR3 protein. Of about a million distinct CDR3 sequences in the sample, about 26% are singletons; the top ten hold over 25%. The sample was PBMCs, mostly from graft donor cells, taken 360 days after TCRalphabeta/CD19-depleted stem cell transplant. The receptors stem from a boy under three years old who had a stem cell transplant for SCID, so the T cells may come from the graft donor.

The V and J genes are TRBV19 and TRBJ1-2; no firm D call. The V end lost 5 bases, the J end lost 8 bases, and 12 bases lay between the germline ends. The CDR3 loop spans 12 amino acids. CDR1 LNHDA and CDR2 SQIVND come from the germline V gene (reference sequence). The CDR3 loop reads CASSPRHGGYTF. CDR3 DNA: TGTGCCAGTAGTCCGCGCCACGGGGGCTACACCTTC.

The chain is built from TRBV2 and TRBJ2-5, with 11 bases fitting TRBD2. V was clipped by 2 bases and J by 13 bases; unmatched bases: 9. Germline CDR1 SNHLY, CDR2 FYNNEI. CDR3 length: 14 amino acids. The CDR3 is CASSEWGLAGGLYF. CDR3 bases: TGTGCCAGCAGTGAATGGGGGCTAGCGGGGGGCCTGTACTTC.

This clonotype was observed a few times. The chain combines TRBV4-1 with TRBJ2-4; 7 bases match TRBD1. Germline V gene lookup returns CDR1 MGHRA and CDR2 YSYEKL. CDR3 length equals 18 residues. The ends lost 0 bases at V and 0 bases at J; junction bases unmatched: 8. CDR3: CASSQDYQDRLAKNIQYF. CDR3 DNA: TGCGCCAGCAGCCAAGATTACCAGGACAGGTTAGCCAAAAACATTCAGTACTTC.